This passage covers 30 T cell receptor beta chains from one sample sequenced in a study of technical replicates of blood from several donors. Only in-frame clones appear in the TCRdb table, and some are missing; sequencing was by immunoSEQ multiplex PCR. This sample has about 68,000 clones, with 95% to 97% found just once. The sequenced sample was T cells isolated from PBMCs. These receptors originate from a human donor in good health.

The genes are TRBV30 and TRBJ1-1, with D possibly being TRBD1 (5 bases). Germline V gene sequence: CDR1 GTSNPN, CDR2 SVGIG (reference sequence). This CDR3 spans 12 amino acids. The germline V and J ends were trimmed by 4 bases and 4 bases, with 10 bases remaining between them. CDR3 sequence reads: CAWMGRGTEAFF. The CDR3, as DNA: TGTGCCTGGATGGGGAGGGGCACTGAAGCTTTCTTT.

Written as DNA, the CDR3 is TGTGCCAGCAGTTACACCTCGGGGAGCTCTGGAAACACCATATATTTT. This gives the protein CASSYTSGSSGNTIYF. This rearrangement joins TRBV6-5 to TRBJ1-3; D unresolved. V was clipped by 2 bases and J by 0 bases, with 11 bases between them. The CDR3 has 16 residues. Per the germline V gene, CDR1 is MNHEY and CDR2 is SVGAGI.

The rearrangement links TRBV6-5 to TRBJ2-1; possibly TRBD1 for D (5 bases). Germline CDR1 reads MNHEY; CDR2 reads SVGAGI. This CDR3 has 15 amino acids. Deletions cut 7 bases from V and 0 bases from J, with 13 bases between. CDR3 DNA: TGTGCCAGCACCAGCGACAGAAGCTCCTACAATGAGCAGTTCTTC. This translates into CASTSDRSSYNEQFF.

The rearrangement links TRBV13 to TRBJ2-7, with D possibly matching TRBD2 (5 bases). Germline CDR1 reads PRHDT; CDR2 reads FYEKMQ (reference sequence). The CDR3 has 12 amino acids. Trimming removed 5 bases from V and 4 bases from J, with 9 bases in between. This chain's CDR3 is CASSADFYEQYF. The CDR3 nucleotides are TGTGCCAGCAGCGCGGACTTTTACGAGCAGTACTTC.

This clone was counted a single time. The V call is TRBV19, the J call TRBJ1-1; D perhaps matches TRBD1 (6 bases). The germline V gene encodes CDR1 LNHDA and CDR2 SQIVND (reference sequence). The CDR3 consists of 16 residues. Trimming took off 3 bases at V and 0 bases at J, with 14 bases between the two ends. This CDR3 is CASSMGGHIMNTEAFF. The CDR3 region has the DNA TGTGCCAGTAGTATGGGGGGGCACATCATGAACACTGAAGCTTTCTTT.

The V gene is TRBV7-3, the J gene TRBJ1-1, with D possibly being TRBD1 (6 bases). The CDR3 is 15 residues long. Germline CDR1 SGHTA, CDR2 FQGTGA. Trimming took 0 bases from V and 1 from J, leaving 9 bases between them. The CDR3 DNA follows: TGTGCCAGCAGCTTAACAGACAGGCCGAACACTGAAGCTTTCTTT. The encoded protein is CASSLTDRPNTEAFF. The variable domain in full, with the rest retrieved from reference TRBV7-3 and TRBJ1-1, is GAGVSQTPSNKVTEKGKYVELRCDPISGHTALYWYRQSLGQGPEFLIYFQGTGAADDSGLPNDRFFAVRPEGSVSTLKIQRTERGDSAVYLCASSLTDRPNTEAFFGQGTRLTVV.

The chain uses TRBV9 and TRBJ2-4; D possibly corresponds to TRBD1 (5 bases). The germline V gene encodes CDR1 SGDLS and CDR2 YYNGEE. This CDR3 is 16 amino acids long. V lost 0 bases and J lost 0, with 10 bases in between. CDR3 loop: CASSVGQILAKNIQYF. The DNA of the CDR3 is TGTGCCAGCAGCGTAGGACAGATACTAGCCAAAAACATTCAGTACTTC.

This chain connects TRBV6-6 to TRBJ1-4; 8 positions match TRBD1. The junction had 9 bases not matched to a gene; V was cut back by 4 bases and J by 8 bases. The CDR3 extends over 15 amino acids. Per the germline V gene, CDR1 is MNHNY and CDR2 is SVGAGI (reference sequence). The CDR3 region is CASSSIGTGEEKLFF. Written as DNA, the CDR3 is TGTGCCAGCAGTTCTATCGGGACAGGAGAGGAAAAACTGTTTTTT.

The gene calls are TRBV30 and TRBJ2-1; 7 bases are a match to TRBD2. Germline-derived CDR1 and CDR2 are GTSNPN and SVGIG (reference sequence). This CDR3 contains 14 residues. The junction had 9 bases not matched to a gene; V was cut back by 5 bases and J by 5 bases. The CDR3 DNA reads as TGTGCCTGGGATTTAAGGCTAGCGGACAATGAGCAGTTCTTC. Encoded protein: CAWDLRLADNEQFF.

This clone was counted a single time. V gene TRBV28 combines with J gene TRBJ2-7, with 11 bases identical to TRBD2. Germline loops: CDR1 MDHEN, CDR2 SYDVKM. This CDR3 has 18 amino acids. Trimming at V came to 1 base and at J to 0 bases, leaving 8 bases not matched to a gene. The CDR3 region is CASSLFPSGRRSSYEQYF. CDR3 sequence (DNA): TGTGCCAGCAGTTTATTCCCTAGCGGGAGGCGGAGCTCCTACGAGCAGTACTTC.

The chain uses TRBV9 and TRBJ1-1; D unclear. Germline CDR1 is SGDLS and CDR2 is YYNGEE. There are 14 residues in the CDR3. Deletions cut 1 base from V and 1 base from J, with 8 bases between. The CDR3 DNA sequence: TGTGCCAGCAGCGTAACCGGGAAGAACACTGAAGCTTTCTTT. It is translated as CASSVTGKNTEAFF.

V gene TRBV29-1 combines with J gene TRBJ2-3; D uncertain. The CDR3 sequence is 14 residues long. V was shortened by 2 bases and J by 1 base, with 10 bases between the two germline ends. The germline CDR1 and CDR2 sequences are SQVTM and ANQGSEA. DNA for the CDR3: TGCAGCGTTGAATTGGGCGTGGGCACAGATACGCAGTATTTT. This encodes CSVELGVGTDTQYF.

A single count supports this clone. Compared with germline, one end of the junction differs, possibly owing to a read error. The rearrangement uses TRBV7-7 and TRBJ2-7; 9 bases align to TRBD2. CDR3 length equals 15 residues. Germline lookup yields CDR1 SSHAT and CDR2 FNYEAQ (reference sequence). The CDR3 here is CASSLRREGPYEQYF. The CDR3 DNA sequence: TGTGCTAGCAGCTTAAGGCGGGAGGGCCCCTACGAGCAGTACTTC.

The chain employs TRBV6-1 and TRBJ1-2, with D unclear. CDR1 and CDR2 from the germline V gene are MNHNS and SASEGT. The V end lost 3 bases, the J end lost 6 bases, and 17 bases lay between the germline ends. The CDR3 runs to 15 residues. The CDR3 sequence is CASSDFVHSVDGYTF. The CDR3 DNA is TGTGCCAGCAGTGACTTTGTGCACAGTGTAGATGGCTACACCTTC.

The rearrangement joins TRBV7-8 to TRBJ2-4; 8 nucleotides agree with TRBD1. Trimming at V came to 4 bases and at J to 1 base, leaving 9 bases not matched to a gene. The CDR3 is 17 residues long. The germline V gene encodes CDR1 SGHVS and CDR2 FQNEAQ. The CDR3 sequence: CASSSRQGMMAKNIQYF. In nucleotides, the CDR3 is TGTGCCAGCAGCTCTCGACAGGGGATGATGGCCAAAAACATTCAGTACTTC.

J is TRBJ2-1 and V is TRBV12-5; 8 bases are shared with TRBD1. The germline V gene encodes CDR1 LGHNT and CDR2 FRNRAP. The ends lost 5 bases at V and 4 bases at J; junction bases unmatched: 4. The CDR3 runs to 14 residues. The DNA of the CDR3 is TGTGCTAGTGGTCCACAGGGGGGATACAATGAGCAGTTCTTC. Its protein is CASGPQGGYNEQFF. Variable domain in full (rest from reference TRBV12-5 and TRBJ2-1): DARVTQTPRHKVTEMGQEVTMRCQPILGHNTVFWYRQTMMQGLELLAYFRNRAPLDDSGMPKDRFSAEMPDATLATLKIQPSEPRDSAVYFCASGPQGGYNEQFFGPGTRLTVL.

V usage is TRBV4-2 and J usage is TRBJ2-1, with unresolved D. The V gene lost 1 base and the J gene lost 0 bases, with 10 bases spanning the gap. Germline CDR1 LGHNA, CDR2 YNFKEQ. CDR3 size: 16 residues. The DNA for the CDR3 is TGTGCCAGCAGCCAAGTCCCTGGCGGCTCCTACAATGAGCAGTTCTTC. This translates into CASSQVPGGSYNEQFF.

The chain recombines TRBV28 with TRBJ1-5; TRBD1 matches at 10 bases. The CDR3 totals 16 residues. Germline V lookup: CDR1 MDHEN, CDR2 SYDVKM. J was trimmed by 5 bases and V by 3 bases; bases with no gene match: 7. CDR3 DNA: TGTGCCAGCAGTTTCCCGGGACAGGGGTTCGATCAGCCCCAGCATTTT. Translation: CASSFPGQGFDQPQHF.

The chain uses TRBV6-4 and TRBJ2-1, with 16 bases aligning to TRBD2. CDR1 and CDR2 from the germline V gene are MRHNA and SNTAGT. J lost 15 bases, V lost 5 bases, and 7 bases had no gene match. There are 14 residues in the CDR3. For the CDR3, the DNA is TGTGCCAGCAGTTCCGGGACTAGCGGGAGGGCCCTGTTCTTC. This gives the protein CASSSGTSGRALFF.

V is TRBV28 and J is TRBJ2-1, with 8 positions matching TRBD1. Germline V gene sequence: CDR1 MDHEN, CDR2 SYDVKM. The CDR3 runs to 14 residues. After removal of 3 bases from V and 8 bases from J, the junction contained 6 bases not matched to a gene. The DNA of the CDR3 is TGTGCCAGCAGTTTCTCACAGGGGGGCGATGAGCAGTTCTTC. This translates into CASSFSQGGDEQFF.

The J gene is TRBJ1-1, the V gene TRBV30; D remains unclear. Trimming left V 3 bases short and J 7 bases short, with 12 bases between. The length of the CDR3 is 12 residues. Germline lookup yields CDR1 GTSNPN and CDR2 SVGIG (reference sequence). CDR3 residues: CAWSAGGIEAFF. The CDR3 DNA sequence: TGTGCCTGGAGCGCGGGCGGGATTGAAGCTTTCTTT.

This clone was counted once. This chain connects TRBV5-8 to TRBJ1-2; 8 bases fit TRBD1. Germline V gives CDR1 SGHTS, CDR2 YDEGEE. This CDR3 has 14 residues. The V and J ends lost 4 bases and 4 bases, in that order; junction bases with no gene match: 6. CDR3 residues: CASSVYRGVYGYTF. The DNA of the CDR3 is TGTGCCAGCAGCGTCTACAGGGGGGTCTATGGCTACACCTTC.

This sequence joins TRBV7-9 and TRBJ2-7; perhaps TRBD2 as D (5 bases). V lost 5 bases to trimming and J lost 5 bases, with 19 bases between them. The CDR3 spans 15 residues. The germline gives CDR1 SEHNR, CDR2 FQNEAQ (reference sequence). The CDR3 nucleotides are TGTGCCAGCAGCCCCGGGAACGCGCTTCTCAACGAGCAGTACTTC. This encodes CASSPGNALLNEQYF.

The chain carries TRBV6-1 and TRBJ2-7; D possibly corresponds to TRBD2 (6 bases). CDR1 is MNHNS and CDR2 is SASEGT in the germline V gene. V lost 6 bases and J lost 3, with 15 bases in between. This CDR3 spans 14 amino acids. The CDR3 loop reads CASRPTRLIYEQYF. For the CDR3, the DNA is TGTGCCAGCAGACCGACTAGACTAATCTACGAGCAGTACTTC.

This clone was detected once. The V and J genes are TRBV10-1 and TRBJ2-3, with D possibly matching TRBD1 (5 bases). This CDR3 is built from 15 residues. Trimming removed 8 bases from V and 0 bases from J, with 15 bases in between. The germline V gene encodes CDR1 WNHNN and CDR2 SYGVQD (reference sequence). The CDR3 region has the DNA TGCGCCAGCCGCCAGGGCCGAACTAGCACAGATACGCAGTATTTT. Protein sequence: CASRQGRTSTDTQYF.

The CDR3 protein is CASSPEDRNYGYTF. The CDR3 bases are TGTGCCAGCAGTCCCGAGGACAGAAACTATGGCTACACCTTC. This chain uses TRBV27 with TRBJ1-2; tentatively, D is TRBD1 (6 bases). Germline V gene sequence: CDR1 MNHEY, CDR2 SMNVEV (reference sequence). This CDR3 spans 14 amino acids. Trimming removed 5 bases at V and 2 bases at J, with 12 bases between.

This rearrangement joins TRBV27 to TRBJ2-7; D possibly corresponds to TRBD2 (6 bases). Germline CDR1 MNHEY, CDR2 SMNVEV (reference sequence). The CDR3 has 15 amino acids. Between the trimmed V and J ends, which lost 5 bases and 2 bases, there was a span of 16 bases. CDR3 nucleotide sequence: TGTGCCAGCAGTAGCCCCGGGACTGGGGCCTACGAGCAGTACTTC. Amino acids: CASSSPGTGAYEQYF.

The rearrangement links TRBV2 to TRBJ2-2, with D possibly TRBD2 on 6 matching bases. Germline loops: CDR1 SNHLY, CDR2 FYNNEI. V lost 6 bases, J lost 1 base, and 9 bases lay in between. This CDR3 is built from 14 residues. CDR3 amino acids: CASSGTENTGELFF. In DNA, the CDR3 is TGTGCCAGCAGCGGGACTGAGAACACCGGGGAGCTGTTTTTT.

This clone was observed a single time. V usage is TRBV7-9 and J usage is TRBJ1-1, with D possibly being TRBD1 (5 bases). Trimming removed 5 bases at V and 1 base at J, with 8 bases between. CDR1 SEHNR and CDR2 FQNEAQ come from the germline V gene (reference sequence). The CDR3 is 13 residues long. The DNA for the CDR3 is TGTGCCAGCAGCCTACAGGAGAACACTGAAGCTTTCTTT. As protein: CASSLQENTEAFF.

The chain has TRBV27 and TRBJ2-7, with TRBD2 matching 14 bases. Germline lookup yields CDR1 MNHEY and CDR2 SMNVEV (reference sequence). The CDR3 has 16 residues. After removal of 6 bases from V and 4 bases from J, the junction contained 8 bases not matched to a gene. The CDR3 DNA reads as TGTGCCAGCAGCCTGGGGACTAGCGGGAGATTTTACGAGCAGTACTTC. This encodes CASSLGTSGRFYEQYF.